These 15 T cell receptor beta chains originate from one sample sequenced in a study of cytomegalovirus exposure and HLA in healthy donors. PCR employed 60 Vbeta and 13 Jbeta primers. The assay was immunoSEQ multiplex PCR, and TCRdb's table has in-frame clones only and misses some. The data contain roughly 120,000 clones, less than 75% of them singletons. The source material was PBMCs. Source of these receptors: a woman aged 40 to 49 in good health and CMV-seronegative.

CDR3 in amino acids: CASSLAGQARYEQYF. CDR3 bases: TGTGCCAGCAGTTTAGCGGGACAGGCCAGATACGAGCAGTACTTC. This chain uses TRBV27 with TRBJ2-7; TRBD1 aligns across 8 bases. J lost 4 bases, V lost 2 bases, and 7 bases had no gene match. The germline CDR1 and CDR2 sequences are MNHEY and SMNVEV (reference sequence). The CDR3 spans 15 residues.

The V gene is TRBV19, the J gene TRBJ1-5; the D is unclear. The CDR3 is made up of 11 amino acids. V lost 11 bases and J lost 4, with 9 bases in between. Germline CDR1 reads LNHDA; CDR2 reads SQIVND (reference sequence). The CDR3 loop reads CAAGQNQPQHF. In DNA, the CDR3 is TGTGCCGCTGGCCAAAATCAGCCCCAGCATTTT.

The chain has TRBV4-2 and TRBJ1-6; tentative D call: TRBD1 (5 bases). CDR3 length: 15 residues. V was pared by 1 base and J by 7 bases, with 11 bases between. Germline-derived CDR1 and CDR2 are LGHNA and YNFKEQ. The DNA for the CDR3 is TGTGCCAGCAGCCAAGGTATACCAGGGAATTCACCCCTCCACTTT. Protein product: CASSQGIPGNSPLHF.

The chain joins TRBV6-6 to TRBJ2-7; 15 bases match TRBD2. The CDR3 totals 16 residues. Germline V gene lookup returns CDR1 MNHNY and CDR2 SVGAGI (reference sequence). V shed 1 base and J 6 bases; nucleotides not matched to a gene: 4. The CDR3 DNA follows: TGTGCCAGCAGTTACTGGACTAGCGGGGGGGCTAGCGAGCAGTACTTC. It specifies CASSYWTSGGASEQYF.

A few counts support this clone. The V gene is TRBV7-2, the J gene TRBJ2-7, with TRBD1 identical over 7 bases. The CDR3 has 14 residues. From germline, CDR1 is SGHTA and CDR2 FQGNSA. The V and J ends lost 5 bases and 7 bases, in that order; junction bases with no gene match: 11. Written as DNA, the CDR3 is TGTGCCAGCAGCCCAATGGGGACAGCCTTGGAGCAGTACTTC. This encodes CASSPMGTALEQYF.

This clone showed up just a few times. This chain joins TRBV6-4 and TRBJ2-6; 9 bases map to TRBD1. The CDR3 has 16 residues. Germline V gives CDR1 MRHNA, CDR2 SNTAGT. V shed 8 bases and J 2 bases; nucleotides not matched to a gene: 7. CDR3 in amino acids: CASAITGGAGANVLTF. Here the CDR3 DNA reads TGTGCCAGCGCGATAACAGGGGGCGCTGGGGCCAACGTCCTGACTTTC.

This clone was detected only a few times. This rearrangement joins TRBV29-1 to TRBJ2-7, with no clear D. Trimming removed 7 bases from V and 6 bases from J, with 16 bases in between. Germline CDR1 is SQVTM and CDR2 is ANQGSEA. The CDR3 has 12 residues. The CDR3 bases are TGCAGCGCCATGATGGCACGCCGCGAGCAGTACTTC. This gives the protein CSAMMARREQYF.

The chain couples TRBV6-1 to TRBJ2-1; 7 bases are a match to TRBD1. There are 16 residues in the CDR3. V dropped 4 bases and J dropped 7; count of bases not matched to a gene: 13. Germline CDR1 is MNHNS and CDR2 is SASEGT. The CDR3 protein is CASSVRQGLLDNEQFF. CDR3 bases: TGTGCCAGCAGTGTTCGACAGGGCCTCCTCGATAATGAGCAGTTCTTC.

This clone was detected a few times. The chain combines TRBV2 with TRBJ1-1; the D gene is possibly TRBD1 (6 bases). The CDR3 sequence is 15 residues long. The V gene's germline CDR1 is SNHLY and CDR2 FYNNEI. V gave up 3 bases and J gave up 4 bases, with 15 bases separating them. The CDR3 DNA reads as TGTGCCAGCAGTGAGCGGACAGCTGAAGGCACTGAAGCTTTCTTT. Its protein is CASSERTAEGTEAFF. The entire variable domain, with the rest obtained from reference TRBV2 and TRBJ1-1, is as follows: EPEVTQTPSHQVTQMGQEVILRCVPISNHLYFYWYRQILGQKVEFLVSFYNNEISEKSEIFDDQFSVERPDGSNFTLKIRSTKLEDSAMYFCASSERTAEGTEAFFGQGTRLTVV.

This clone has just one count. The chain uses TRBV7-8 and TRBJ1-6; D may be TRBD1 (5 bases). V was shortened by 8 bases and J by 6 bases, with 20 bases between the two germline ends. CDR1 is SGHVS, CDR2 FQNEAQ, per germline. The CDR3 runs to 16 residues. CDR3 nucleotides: TGTGCCAGCCGATCCTTCGGGGGGAGGGTTAATTCACCCCTCCACTTT. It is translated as CASRSFGGRVNSPLHF. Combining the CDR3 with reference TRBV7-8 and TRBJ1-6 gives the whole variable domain GAGVSQSPRYKVAKRGQDVALRCDPISGHVSLFWYQQALGQGPEFLTYFQNEAQLDKSGLPSDRFFAERPEGSVSTLKIQRTQQEDSAVYLCASRSFGGRVNSPLHFGNGTRLTVT.

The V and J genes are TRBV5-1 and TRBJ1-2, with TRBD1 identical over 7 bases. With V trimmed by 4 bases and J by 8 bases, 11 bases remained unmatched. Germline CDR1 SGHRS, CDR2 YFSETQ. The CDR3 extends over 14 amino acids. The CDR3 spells CASSVQTGAGGYTF. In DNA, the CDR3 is TGCGCCAGCAGCGTACAAACAGGGGCCGGCGGCTACACCTTC. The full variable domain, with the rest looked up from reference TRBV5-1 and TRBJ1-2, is KAGVTQTPRYLIKTRGQQVTLSCSPISGHRSVSWYQQTPGQGLQFLFEYFSETQRNKGNFPGRFSGRQFSNSRSEMNVSTLELGDSALYLCASSVQTGAGGYTFGSGTRLTVV.

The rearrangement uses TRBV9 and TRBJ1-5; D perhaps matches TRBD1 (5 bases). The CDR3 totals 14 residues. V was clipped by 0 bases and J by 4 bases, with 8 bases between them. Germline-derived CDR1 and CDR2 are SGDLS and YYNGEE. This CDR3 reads CASSVGGGNQPQHF. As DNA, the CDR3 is TGTGCCAGCAGCGTAGGGGGGGGAAATCAGCCCCAGCATTTT.

The CDR3 region is CSVDSAGETHGYTF. CDR3 nucleotides: TGCAGCGTTGATTCTGCAGGGGAAACACATGGCTACACCTTC. J is TRBJ1-2 and V is TRBV29-1; tentatively, D is TRBD1 (6 bases). This CDR3 is built from 14 residues. Trimming pared 3 bases from V and 6 bases from J, leaving 17 bases between. The germline V gene encodes CDR1 SQVTM and CDR2 ANQGSEA.

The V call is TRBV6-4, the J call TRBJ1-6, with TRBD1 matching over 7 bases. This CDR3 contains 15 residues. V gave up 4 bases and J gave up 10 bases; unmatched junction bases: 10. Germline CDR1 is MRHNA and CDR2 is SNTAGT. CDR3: CASSARQGWGSPLHF. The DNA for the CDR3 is TGTGCCAGCAGTGCCCGACAGGGATGGGGCTCACCCCTCCACTTT.

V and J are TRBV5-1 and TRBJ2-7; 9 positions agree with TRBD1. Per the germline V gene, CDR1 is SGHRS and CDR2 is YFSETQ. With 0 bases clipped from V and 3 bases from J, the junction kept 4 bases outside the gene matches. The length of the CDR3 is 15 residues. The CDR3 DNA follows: TGCGCCAGCAGCTTGGGGGGGACAGGGCACTACGAGCAGTACTTC. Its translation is CASSLGGTGHYEQYF. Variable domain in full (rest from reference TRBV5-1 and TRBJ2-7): KAGVTQTPRYLIKTRGQQVTLSCSPISGHRSVSWYQQTPGQGLQFLFEYFSETQRNKGNFPGRFSGRQFSNSRSEMNVSTLELGDSALYLCASSLGGTGHYEQYFGPGTRLTVT.